Shown below are 21 T cell receptor beta chains from a single sample sequenced in a study of circulating CD8 cells and anti-PD-1 response in melanoma. Using approximately 15 ng of total RNA, TCR libraries were made with the QIAseq Immune Repertoire TCR panel. TCRdb reprocessed the reads with MiXCR, giving one entry per CDR3 protein. The sample has 1,500 to 2,000 distinct CDR3 sequences, about 6.8% seen once. Four subsets defined by PD-1 and/or TIGIT were sorted from live CD3+CD8+TCRalphabeta+ cells. Sequences were derived from CD8+ T cells from PBMCs, sampled at baseline or after one month of anti-PD-1 therapy (not recorded which). The receptors come from a human donor with melanoma.

Sample share makes this clonotype medium-sized. This rearrangement joins TRBV28 to TRBJ2-1; D gene unclear. The length of the CDR3 is 12 residues. Germline V gene sequence: CDR1 MDHEN, CDR2 SYDVKM. The V end was cut by 6 bases, the J end by 7 bases, with 10 bases between. The CDR3 loop is CASSPNLNEQFF. The CDR3 bases are TGTGCCAGCAGCCCCAATTTGAATGAGCAGTTCTTC.

This clonotype is categorized as medium-sized (0.01 to 0.1%). This chain links TRBV27 with TRBJ2-7, with 9 bases fitting TRBD2. Per the germline V gene, CDR1 is MNHEY and CDR2 is SMNVEV (reference sequence). J lost 2 bases, V lost 5 bases, and 4 bases had no gene match. The CDR3 is 14 amino acids. CDR3 nucleotide sequence: TGTGCCAGCAGTATTGGCGGGGGGGCCTACGAGCAGTACTTC. Protein sequence: CASSIGGGAYEQYF.

Worth noting for this clonotype: A much larger clone sits a single nucleotide away, making a read error possible. The J gene is TRBJ2-5, the V gene TRBV28, with 8 nucleotides matching TRBD1. In germline, CDR1 is MDHEN, CDR2 SYDVKM. This CDR3 is built from 14 residues. CDR3 DNA sequence: TGTGCCAGCGGTGATACAGGGGGTCAAGTGACCCAGTACTTC. Encoded protein: CASGDTGGQVTQYF.

Judged by abundance, this clonotype is medium-sized. The rearrangement links TRBV24-1 to TRBJ2-5, with 16 bases lining up with TRBD2. The CDR3 has 19 residues. The V and J ends lost 3 bases and 0 bases, in that order; junction bases with no gene match: 6. Germline V lookup: CDR1 KGHDR, CDR2 SFDVKD. CDR3 sequence: CATSDATGTSGRDQETQYF. The CDR3 DNA is TGTGCCACCAGTGATGCTACCGGGACTAGCGGGAGGGACCAAGAGACCCAGTACTTC.

CDR3 protein: CASSITVSGANVLTF. Here the CDR3 DNA reads TGTGCCAGTAGCATTACAGTCTCTGGGGCCAACGTCCTGACTTTC. This sequence joins TRBV19 and TRBJ2-6; D remains unclear. Germline CDR1 LNHDA, CDR2 SQIVND (reference sequence). Trimming stripped 6 bases from V and 0 bases from J, with 9 bases between. This CDR3 is built from 15 residues.

Sample share makes this clonotype medium-sized. J is TRBJ1-1 and V is TRBV7-9, with no clear D. The CDR3 is 12 amino acids. CDR1 is SEHNR and CDR2 is FQNEAQ in the germline V gene (reference sequence). Trimming took off 5 bases at V and 1 base at J, with 5 bases between the two ends. CDR3 coding DNA: TGTGCCAGCAGCCCTTGGAACACTGAAGCTTTCTTT. This gives the protein CASSPWNTEAFF.

By frequency in the sample, this clonotype is medium-sized. This chain joins TRBV25-1 and TRBJ2-4; tentatively, D is TRBD1 (5 bases). Germline assignment: CDR1 MGHDK and CDR2 SYGVNS. The V end lost 6 bases, the J end lost 8 bases, and 11 bases lay between the germline ends. CDR3 size: 12 residues. Here the CDR3 DNA reads TGTGCCAGCAGAAGGGGATTGGACATTCAGTACTTC. Amino acid sequence: CASRRGLDIQYF. The entire variable domain, with the rest obtained from reference TRBV25-1 and TRBJ2-4, is as follows: EADIYQTPRYLVIGTGKKITLECSQTMGHDKMYWYQQDPGMELHLIHYSYGVNSTEKGDLSSESTVSRIRTEHFPLTLESARPSHTSQYLCASRRGLDIQYFGAGTRLSVL.

This clonotype is classed as medium-sized. V and J are TRBV9 and TRBJ1-5; D unclear. The V and J ends lost 3 bases and 7 bases respectively, with 17 bases between them. In germline, CDR1 is SGDLS, CDR2 YYNGEE. The CDR3 sequence is 15 residues long. The CDR3 is CASSGDAAILQPQHF. The CDR3 region has the DNA TGTGCCAGCAGCGGAGATGCAGCCATATTGCAGCCCCAGCATTTT.

This clonotype was detected a few times. CDR3 nucleotides: TGTGCCAGTAGTATTTGGGGGAACAATGAGCAGTTCTTC. Its protein product is CASSIWGNNEQFF. The chain couples TRBV19 to TRBJ2-1; D might be TRBD1 or TRBD2, each matching 5 bases. In germline, CDR1 is LNHDA, CDR2 SQIVND (reference sequence). Trimming pared 3 bases from V and 5 bases from J, leaving 8 bases between. This CDR3 comprises 13 residues.

In its sample, this clonotype is medium-sized (0.01 to 0.1%). The chain employs TRBV7-3 and TRBJ2-4, with 9 bases aligning to TRBD1. Germline trimming cut 0 bases from V and 5 bases from J; bases unmatched to any gene: 5. Germline loops: CDR1 SGHTA, CDR2 FQGTGA. The CDR3 has 16 amino acids. The CDR3 bases are TGTGCCAGCAGCTTAACTACTAGGACAGGGGAAAACATTCAGTACTTC. It translates to CASSLTTRTGENIQYF.

By share, this clonotype ranks as medium-sized. The chain combines TRBV29-1 with TRBJ2-3; TRBD2 matches 9 bases. Germline CDR1 is SQVTM and CDR2 is ANQGSEA. The length of the CDR3 is 14 residues. The ends lost 7 bases at V and 1 base at J; junction bases unmatched: 6. The CDR3 coding sequence is TGCAGCGCCGAGCGGGAGGTGGGCACAGATACGCAGTATTTT. It yields the protein CSAEREVGTDTQYF.

Sample share makes this clonotype medium-sized. The V call is TRBV28, the J call TRBJ2-3; D is unclear. V was shortened by 3 bases and J by 3 bases, with 4 bases between the two germline ends. This CDR3 is built from 12 residues. The germline V gene encodes CDR1 MDHEN and CDR2 SYDVKM. CDR3 region: CASSFSTDTQYF. The CDR3, as DNA: TGTGCCAGCAGTTTTTCGACAGATACGCAGTATTTT.

Concerning this clonotype: Relative to the germline gene, one junction end is altered; a read error may explain this. This chain links TRBV20-1 with TRBJ2-7; 11 bases are a match to TRBD2. The germline V gene has CDR1 DFQATT and CDR2 SNEGSKA (reference sequence). CDR3 length: 15 amino acids. In DNA, the CDR3 is TGCAGCGCTAGCGGCCTAGCGGGAGGAACCTACGGGCAGTACTTC. Protein product: CSASGLAGGTYGQYF.

A word on this clonotype: Possible read error: a much larger clone is one base away. Here the CDR3 omits its conserved ending phenylalanine or tryptophan, so a read error is the likely source. The genes are TRBV28 and TRBJ1-5; no firm D call. This CDR3 has 15 residues. From germline, CDR1 is MDHEN and CDR2 SYDVKM. The ends were cut back, 1 base at V and 5 bases at J, with 12 bases in the middle. CDR3 coding DNA: TGTGCCAGCAGTTTATCCGGAGCAGGAGATCAGCCCCAGCATCTT. Protein product: CASSLSGAGDQPQHL.

This clonotype is medium-sized (0.01 to 0.1%). The V and J genes are TRBV24-1 and TRBJ1-2, with D hard to call. Germline CDR1 reads KGHDR; CDR2 reads SFDVKD. There are 14 residues in the CDR3. Trimming cost V 0 bases and J 8 bases, with 12 bases left between them. This CDR3 is CATSDLRQQRGYTF. The CDR3 nucleotides read TGTGCCACCAGTGATTTGAGGCAACAGCGGGGCTACACCTTC.

Worth noting for this clonotype: Given a much more abundant clone one base away, this may be a read error. The V call is TRBV7-3, the J call TRBJ2-7; TRBD2 aligns across 7 bases. With 4 bases clipped from V and 4 bases from J, the junction kept 10 bases outside the gene matches. Per germline, CDR1 SGHTA and CDR2 FQGTGA. CDR3 length equals 15 residues. CDR3 sequence reads: CASSSSAGVAYEQYF. CDR3 bases: TGTGCCAGCAGCTCAAGTGCGGGAGTGGCGTACGAGCAGTACTTC.

This clonotype is labeled as medium-sized (0.01 to 0.1%). The chain is built from TRBV5-6 and TRBJ2-7; no clear D. Trimming pared 4 bases from V and 4 bases from J, leaving 12 bases between. CDR3 size: 13 residues. Germline assignment: CDR1 SGHDT and CDR2 YYEEEE. The CDR3 DNA follows: TGTGCCAGCAGCCCTTCGACACTATACGAGCAGTACTTC. Amino acids: CASSPSTLYEQYF.

By sample share, this clonotype is medium-sized (0.01 to 0.1%). This chain joins TRBV4-3 and TRBJ2-7, with 9 nucleotides matching TRBD2. Germline values: CDR1 LGHNA, CDR2 YSLEER. V lost 1 base, J lost 2 bases, and 3 bases stayed unmatched. The CDR3 contains 15 residues. The CDR3 DNA reads TGCGCCAGCAGCCAAGGCGGGGGGGATACCTACGAGCAGTACTTC. It specifies CASSQGGGDTYEQYF.

This clonotype is classed as medium-sized. The rearrangement joins TRBV28 to TRBJ2-2; 7 bases map to TRBD2. The germline CDR1 and CDR2 sequences are MDHEN and SYDVKM. The trim removed 6 bases at V and 2 bases at J, leaving 6 bases unmatched. CDR3 length: 15 amino acids. The CDR3 loop is CASRRTRTNTGELFF. For the CDR3, the DNA is TGTGCCAGCAGAAGGACTAGGACTAACACCGGGGAGCTGTTTTTT.

This clonotype rates as medium-sized. The rearrangement joins TRBV28 to TRBJ2-7; 7 bases match TRBD1. The junction had 4 bases not matched to a gene; V was cut back by 2 bases and J by 0 bases. This CDR3 has 15 residues. Germline values: CDR1 MDHEN, CDR2 SYDVKM. CDR3 residues: CASSLEAGGSYEQYF. The CDR3 DNA reads TGTGCCAGCAGTTTAGAGGCAGGGGGCTCCTACGAGCAGTACTTC. The full variable domain, with the rest looked up from reference TRBV28 and TRBJ2-7, is DVKVTQSSRYLVKRTGEKVFLECVQDMDHENMFWYRQDPGLGLRLIYFSYDVKMKEKGDIPEGYSVSREKKERFSLILESASTNQTSMYLCASSLEAGGSYEQYFGPGTRLTVT.

By share, this clonotype ranks as medium-sized. The chain combines TRBV12-3 or TRBV12-4 with TRBJ1-1; D remains unclear. The CDR3 covers 10 residues. Trimming left V 6 bases short and J 6 bases short, with 5 bases between. The CDR3 sequence is CASRTSEAFF. The CDR3 nucleotides are TGTGCCAGCAGAACTTCTGAAGCTTTCTTT.